These 7 T cell receptor beta chains came from one sample sequenced in a study of blood T cell repertoires in COVID-19. The assay was immunoSEQ multiplex PCR, and TCRdb's table has in-frame clones only and misses some. Here the sample spans 170,000 or so clones, around 83% being singletons. Input material: PBMCs or T cells enriched from blood (not recorded which). The receptor source for this set is a man between 35 and 55 years old who had recovered from COVID-19.

This clone was observed a few times. V is TRBV30 and J is TRBJ1-1; TRBD1 matches 7 bases. In germline, CDR1 is GTSNPN, CDR2 SVGIG (reference sequence). The trim removed 1 base at V and 4 bases at J, leaving 6 bases unmatched. This CDR3 is built from 14 residues. CDR3 bases: TGTGCCTGGAGTGAGCGGACAGGTGGCACTGAAGCTTTCTTT. It specifies CAWSERTGGTEAFF.

This clone was detected once. The chain has TRBV2 and TRBJ1-1; no clear D. The ends were cut back, 8 bases at V and 0 bases at J, with 10 bases in the middle. Per germline, CDR1 SNHLY and CDR2 FYNNEI. CDR3 length equals 13 residues. As DNA, the CDR3 is TGTGCCAGCCATTTAGAGGTGAACACTGAAGCTTTCTTT. Protein product: CASHLEVNTEAFF. Variable domain in full (rest from reference TRBV2 and TRBJ1-1): EPEVTQTPSHQVTQMGQEVILRCVPISNHLYFYWYRQILGQKVEFLVSFYNNEISEKSEIFDDQFSVERPDGSNFTLKIRSTKLEDSAMYFCASHLEVNTEAFFGQGTRLTVV.

V usage is TRBV19 and J usage is TRBJ2-7, with 8 bases aligning to TRBD1. This CDR3 has 15 residues. Trimming took 5 bases from V and 2 from J; bases not matched to a gene: 8. Looked up from germline, CDR1 is LNHDA and CDR2 is SQIVND (reference sequence). The chain's CDR3 is CASSSGTGRTYEQYF. CDR3 sequence (DNA): TGTGCCAGTAGTTCCGGGACAGGCCGCACCTACGAGCAGTACTTC.

J is TRBJ1-6 and V is TRBV28; TRBD1 matches at 7 bases. The CDR3 has 14 amino acids. Germline V lookup: CDR1 MDHEN, CDR2 SYDVKM. V dropped 5 bases and J dropped 13; count of bases not matched to a gene: 11. The CDR3 region has the DNA TGTGCCAGCAGTGGGGACAAGGGGGCCAATCCCCTCCACTTT. Its protein product is CASSGDKGANPLHF.

This rearrangement joins TRBV6-5 to TRBJ1-3; tentative D call: TRBD1 (5 bases). Trimming shortened V by 6 bases and J by 4 bases, and 13 bases separated the two germline ends. This CDR3 contains 14 residues. The germline CDR1 and CDR2 sequences are MNHEY and SVGAGI. CDR3 sequence: CASSNRLDGNTIYF. DNA for the CDR3: TGTGCCAGCAGCAACAGGTTGGACGGAAACACCATATATTTT.

The chain recombines TRBV21-1 with TRBJ2-4; no DNA check was done on the table's D call, TRBD1. TRBV21-1 has pseudogene status. The CDR3 sequence is 14 residues long. CDR3 DNA: TGTGCCACCGAACCCGCAGGGTCGGAAAACATTCAGTACTTC. It translates to CATEPAGSENIQYF.

The V and J genes are TRBV28 and TRBJ1-1; 11 bases fit TRBD1. Germline V gene data show CDR1 as MDHEN and CDR2 as SYDVKM. The CDR3 has 17 amino acids. Trimming removed 3 bases from V and 11 bases from J; junction bases left unmatched: 17. CDR3 DNA: TGTGCCAGCAGTTTGGTCAACAAAAGGACAGGGGGCGAGGGGGCTTTCTTT. The encoded protein is CASSLVNKRTGGEGAFF.